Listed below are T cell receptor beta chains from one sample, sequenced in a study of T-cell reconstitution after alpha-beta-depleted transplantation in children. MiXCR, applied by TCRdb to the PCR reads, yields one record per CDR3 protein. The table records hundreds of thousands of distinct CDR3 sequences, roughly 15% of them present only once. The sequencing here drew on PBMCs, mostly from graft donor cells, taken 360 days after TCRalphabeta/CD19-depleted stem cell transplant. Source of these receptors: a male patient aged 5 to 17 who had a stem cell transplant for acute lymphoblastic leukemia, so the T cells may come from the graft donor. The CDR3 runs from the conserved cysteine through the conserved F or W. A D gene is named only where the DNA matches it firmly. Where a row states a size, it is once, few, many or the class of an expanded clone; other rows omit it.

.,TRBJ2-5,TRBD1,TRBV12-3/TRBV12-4,TGTGCCAGCAGTTTTACAGGGGTCGGGGAGACCCAGTACTTC,CASSFTGVGETQYF
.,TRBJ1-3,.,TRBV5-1,TGCGCCAGCAGCTTGAGGACGACTCGCTCTGGAAACACCATATATTTT,CASSLRTTRSGNTIYF
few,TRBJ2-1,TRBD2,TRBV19,TGTGCCAGTAGTATTACTGCGGGAGGCTCCTACAATGAGCAGTTCTTC,CASSITAGGSYNEQFF
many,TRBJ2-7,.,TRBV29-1,TGCAGCGTTGTGGGGAAGTACGAGCAGTACTTC,CSVVGKYEQYF
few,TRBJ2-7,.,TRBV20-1,TGCAGTGCTAGAGGAGGACTACGTTCCTACGAGCAGTACTTC,CSARGGLRSYEQYF
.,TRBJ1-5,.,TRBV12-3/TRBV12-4,TGTGCCAGCAGTTTCGGCCTCTATCAGCCCCAGCATTTT,CASSFGLYQPQHF
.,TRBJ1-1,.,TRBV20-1,TGCAGTGCTAGAGTCCACAAGACAGTTGAAGCTTTCTTT,CSARVHKTVEAFF
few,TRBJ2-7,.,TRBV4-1,TGCGCCAGCAGCCAAGTAATCTTCTCCTACGAGCAGTACTTC,CASSQVIFSYEQYF
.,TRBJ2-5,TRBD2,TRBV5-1,TGCGCCAGCGGGTTCACCCCGGGGCTAGCGGGGTTCAGAACCCAGTACTTC,CASGFTPGLAGFRTQYF
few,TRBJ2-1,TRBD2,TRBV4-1,TGCGCCAGCACCCGGGAGGAATACTACAATGAGCAGTTCTTC,CASTREEYYNEQFF
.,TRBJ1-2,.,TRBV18,TGTGCCAGCTCACGAGCGGCAGCTCTTTATGGCTACACCTTC,CASSRAAALYGYTF
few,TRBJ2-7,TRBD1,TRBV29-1,TGCAGCGCGGACAGGCAGGGCCTCTTGATCTACGAGCAGTACTTC,CSADRQGLLIYEQYF
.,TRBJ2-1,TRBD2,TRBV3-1,TGTGCCAGCTGCCACCTACTAGCGGGAGTAACCTACAATGAGCAGTTCTTC,CASCHLLAGVTYNEQFF
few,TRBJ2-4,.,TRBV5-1,TGCGCCAGCAGTCCGACCCAGGGGGCCAAAAACATTCAGTACTTC,CASSPTQGAKNIQYF
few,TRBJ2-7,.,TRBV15,TGTGCCACCAGCAGAGATGTCAACCGCCCCTACGAGCAGTACTTC,CATSRDVNRPYEQYF
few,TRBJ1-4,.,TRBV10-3,TGTGCCATCTCGCCCGACACCGGGACACTGTTTTTT,CAISPDTGTLFF
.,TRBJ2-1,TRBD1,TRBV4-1,TGCGCCAGCAGCCAGGCTGAGGGGGCGGATACCTACAATGAGCAGTTCTTC,CASSQAEGADTYNEQFF
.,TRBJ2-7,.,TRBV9,TGTGTCAGCAGCGCGGGTTTCGAGGTCGAGCAGTACTTC,CVSSAGFEVEQYF
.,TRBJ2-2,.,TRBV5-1,TGCGCCAGCAGCTCCGTGCCGGCCGTAAACACCGGGGAGCTGTTTTTT,CASSSVPAVNTGELFF
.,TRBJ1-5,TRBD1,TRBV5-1,TGCGCCAGCAGCTCTAACCAACAGGGGTGTCAGCCCCAGCATTTT,CASSSNQQGCQPQHF
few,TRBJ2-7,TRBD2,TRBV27,TGTGCCAGCAGTTTCCTACTTAGCGGGGACTACGAGCAGTACTTC,CASSFLLSGDYEQYF
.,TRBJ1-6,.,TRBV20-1,TGCAGTGCTAGGAGGGGAGGGACCTATAATTCACCCCTCCACTTT,CSARRGGTYNSPLHF
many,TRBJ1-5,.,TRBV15,TGTGCCACCAGCAGCAACTCCGACCGGCCCCAGCATTTT,CATSSNSDRPQHF
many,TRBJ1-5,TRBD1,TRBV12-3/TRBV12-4,TGTGCCAGCAGTACCCGGGACAGGGGACAGCCCCAGCATTTT,CASSTRDRGQPQHF
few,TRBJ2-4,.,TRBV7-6,TGTGCCAGCAGCGCGGGCCTGGGCCGGAATATTCGTGCCAAAAACATTCAGTACTTC,CASSAGLGRNIRAKNIQYF
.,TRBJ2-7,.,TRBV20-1,TGCTGTGCTGAGAGGGGGGATTACGAGCAGTACTTC,CCAERGDYEQYF
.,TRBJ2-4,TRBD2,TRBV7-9,TGTGCCAGCAGCTTAGAAGGGCTAGCGGTGAACATTCAGTACTTC,CASSLEGLAVNIQYF
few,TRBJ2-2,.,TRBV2,TGTGCCAGCAGTGAACAGGAAACCGGGGAGCTGTTTTTT,CASSEQETGELFF
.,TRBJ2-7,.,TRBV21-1,TGTGCCAGCAGCAAAGGGCGTGGTAGCGGGAGGCCTCCGTCCTACGAGCAGTACTTC,CASSKGRGSGRPPSYEQYF
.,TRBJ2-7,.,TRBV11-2,TGTGCCAGCAAACGTAATCGGGACGCTTTTTTAGAGTACTTC,CASKRNRDAFLEYF
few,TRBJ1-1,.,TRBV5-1,TGCGCCAGCAGCTTGGAGGCCTCAGCAGCTTTCTTT,CASSLEASAAFF
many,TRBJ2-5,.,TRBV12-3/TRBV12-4,TGTGCCAGCAGTTTTCTTGGCGGTTCACTGGAGACCCAGTACTTC,CASSFLGGSLETQYF
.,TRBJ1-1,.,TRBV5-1,TGCGCCAGCAGCTTGCGGGGGCCCTCTGAAGCTTTCTTT,CASSLRGPSEAFF
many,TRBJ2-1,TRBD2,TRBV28,TGTGCCAGCGCCATTAGCGGGGATTACAATGAGCAGTTCTTC,CASAISGDYNEQFF
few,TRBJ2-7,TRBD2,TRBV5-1,TGCGCCAGCAGCCAGACTAGCGGGTGGGTCTACGAGCAGTACTTC,CASSQTSGWVYEQYF
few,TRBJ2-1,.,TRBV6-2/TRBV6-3,TGTGCCAGTCAAAGGGGACACTCATCCCCCGGGTTCTTC,CASQRGHSSPGFF
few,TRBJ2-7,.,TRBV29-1,TGCAGCGTGATGCCCGGGGCGAGCGAGCAGTACTTC,CSVMPGASEQYF
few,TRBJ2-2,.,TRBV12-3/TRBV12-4,TGTGCCAGCAGTCCCACCTGGGCGACCGGGGAGCTGTTTTTT,CASSPTWATGELFF